This T cell receptor (beta chain) was obtained from a study of blood T cell repertoires in COVID-19. For the study at large: The cDNA or gDNA used as material had been derived from T cells, B-cell-depleted T cells, or PBMCs.

Original analysis: Amplification of reference gene primers was used by the study to estimate nucleated cell counts. The data were produced by immunoSEQ multiplex PCR, yet TCRdb's version contains in-frame clones alone and is incomplete. V and J calls and clone size are as listed in that table; D and trimming were resolved from the DNA. The top ten hold approximately 10% of the sample, which has 95,000 to 150,000 clones, about 85% seen once. V shed 1 base, J shed 1 base, and the junction held 8 bases outside the gene matches. The CDR3 runs 18 residues. Per germline, CDR1 MNHEY and CDR2 SMNVEV (reference sequence).

Sequencing used peripheral blood. The TCR comes from a man of 80 years or more with acute or convalescent COVID-19. The genes are TRBV27 and TRBJ1-1; 11 nucleotides align to TRBD1. CDR3 amino acids: CASSLFRTGGTGNTEAFF. The DNA of the CDR3 is TGTGCCAGCAGTTTATTCCGGACAGGGGGCACGGGGAACACTGAAGCTTTCTTT.